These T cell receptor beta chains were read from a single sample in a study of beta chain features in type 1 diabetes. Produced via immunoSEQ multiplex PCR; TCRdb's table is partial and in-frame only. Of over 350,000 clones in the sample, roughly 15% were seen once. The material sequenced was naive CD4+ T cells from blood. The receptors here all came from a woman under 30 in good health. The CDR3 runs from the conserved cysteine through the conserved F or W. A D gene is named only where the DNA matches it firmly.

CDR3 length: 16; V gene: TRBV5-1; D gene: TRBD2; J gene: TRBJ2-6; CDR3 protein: CASRVLANSGANVLTF
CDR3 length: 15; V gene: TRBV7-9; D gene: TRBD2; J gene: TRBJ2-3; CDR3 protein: CASSAIAGVADTQYF
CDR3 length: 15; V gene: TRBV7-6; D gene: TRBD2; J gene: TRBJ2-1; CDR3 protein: CASSLAGLEYNEQFF
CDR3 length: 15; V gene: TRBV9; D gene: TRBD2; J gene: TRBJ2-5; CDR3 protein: CASSAGLAGEETQYF
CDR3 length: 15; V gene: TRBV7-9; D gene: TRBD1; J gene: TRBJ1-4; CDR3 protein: CASTPPGTVNEKLFF
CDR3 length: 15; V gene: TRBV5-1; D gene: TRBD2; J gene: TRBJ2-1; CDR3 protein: CASSLRTSGHNEQFF
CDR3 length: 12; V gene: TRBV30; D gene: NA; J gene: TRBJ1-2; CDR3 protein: CAWRDSPYGYTF
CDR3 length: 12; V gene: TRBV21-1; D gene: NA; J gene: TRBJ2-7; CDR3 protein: CASSKEAGEQYF
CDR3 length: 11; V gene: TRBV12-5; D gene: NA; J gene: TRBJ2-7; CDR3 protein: CASGDLGEQYF
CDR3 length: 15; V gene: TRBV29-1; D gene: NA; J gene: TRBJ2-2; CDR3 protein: CSAALGASATGELFF
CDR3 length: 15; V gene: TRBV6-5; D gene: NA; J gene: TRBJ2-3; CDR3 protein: CASREPGDYTDTQYF
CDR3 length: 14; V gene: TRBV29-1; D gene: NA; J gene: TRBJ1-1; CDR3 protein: CSVKPRGGRTEAFF
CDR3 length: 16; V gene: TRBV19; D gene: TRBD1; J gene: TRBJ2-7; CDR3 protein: CASSTVTGQGVFEQYF
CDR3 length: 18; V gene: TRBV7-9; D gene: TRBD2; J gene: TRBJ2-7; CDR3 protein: CASSQKPGLAGVIPEQYF
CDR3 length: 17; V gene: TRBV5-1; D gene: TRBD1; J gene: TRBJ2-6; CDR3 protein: CASSTRDRGIWANVLTF
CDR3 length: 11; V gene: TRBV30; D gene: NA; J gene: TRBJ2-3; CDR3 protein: CAWSVRDTQYF
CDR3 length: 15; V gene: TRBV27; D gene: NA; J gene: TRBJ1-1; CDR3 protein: CASSLIWGVGTEAFF
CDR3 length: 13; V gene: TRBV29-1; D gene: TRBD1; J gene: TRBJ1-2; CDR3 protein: CSVDRLLNYGYTF
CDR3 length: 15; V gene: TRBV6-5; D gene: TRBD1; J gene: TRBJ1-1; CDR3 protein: CASRRAGTENTEAFF
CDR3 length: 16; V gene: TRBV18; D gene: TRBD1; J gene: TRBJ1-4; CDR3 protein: CASSPSRQGFNEKLFF
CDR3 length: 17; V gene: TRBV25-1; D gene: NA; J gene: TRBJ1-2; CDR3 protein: CASSGGITREANYGYTF
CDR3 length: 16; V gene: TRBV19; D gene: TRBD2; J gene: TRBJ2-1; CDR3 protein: CASILGLAGGHRGQFF
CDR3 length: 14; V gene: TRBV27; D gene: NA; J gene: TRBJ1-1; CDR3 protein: CASSLSWTAGEAFF
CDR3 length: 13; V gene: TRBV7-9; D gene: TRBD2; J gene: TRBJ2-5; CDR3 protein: CASSLPGGETQYF
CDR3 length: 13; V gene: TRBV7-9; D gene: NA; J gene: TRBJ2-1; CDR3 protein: CASTFTGENEQFF
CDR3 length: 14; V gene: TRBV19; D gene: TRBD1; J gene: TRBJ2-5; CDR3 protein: CASSMQGAWETQYF
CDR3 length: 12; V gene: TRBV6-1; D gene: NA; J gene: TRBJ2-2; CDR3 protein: CASSETYGELFF
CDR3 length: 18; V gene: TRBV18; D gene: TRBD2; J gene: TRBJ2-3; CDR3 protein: CASSELRAGTAGTDTQYF
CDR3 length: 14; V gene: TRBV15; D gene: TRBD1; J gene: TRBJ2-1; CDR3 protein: CATSADRGHNEQFF
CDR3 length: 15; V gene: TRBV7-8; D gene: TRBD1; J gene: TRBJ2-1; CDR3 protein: CASSLTGIRYNEQFF
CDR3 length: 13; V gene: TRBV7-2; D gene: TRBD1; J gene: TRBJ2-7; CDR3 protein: CASSRDRAHEQYF
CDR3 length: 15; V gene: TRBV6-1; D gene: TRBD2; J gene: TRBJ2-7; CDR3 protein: CASRETSGAQGEQYF
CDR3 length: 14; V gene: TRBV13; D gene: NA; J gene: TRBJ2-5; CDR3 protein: CASSFFTTQETQYF
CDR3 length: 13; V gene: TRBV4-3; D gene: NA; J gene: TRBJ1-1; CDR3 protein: CASSQDLHTEAFF
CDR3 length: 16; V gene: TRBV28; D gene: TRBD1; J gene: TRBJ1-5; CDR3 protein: CASSLGQALSNQPQHF
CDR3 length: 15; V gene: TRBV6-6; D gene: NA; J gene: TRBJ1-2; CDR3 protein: CASSYSHRESYGYTF
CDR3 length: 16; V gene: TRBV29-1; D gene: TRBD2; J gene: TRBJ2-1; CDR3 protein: CSVERLAGGGNNEQFF
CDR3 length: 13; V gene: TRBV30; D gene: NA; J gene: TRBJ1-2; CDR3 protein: CAWSVSSGHGYTF
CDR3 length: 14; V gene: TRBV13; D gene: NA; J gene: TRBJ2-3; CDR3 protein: CASSLSTGSDTQYF
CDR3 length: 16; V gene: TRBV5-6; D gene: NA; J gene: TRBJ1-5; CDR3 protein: CASSLGTRVRHQPQHF
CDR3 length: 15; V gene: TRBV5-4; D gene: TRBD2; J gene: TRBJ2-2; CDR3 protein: CASSTAGVNTGELFF
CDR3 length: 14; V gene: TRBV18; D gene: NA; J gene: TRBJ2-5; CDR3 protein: CASSPAWEKETQYF
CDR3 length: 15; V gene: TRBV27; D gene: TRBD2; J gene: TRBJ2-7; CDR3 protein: CASSLGLAGTYEQYF
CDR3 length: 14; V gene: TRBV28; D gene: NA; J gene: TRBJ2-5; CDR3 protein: CASSAGSAGETQYF
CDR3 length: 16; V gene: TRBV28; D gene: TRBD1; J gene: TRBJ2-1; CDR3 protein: CASSSAGTGKNNEQFF
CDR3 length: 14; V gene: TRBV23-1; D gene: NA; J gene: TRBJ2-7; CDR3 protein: CANGSTGSSYEQYF
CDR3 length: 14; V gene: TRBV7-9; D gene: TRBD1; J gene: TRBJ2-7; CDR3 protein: CASSFRDRPYEQYF
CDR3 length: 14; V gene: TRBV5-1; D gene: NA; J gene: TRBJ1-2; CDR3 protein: CASSSSSTDYGYTF
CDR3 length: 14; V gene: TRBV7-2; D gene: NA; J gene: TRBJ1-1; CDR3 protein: CASSLRQVNTEAFF
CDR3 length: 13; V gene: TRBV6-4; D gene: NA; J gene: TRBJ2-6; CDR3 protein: CASRDSGANVLTF
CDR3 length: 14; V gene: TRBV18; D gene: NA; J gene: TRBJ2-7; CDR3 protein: CASSPPSGTYEQYF
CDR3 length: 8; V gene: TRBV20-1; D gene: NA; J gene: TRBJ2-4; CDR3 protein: CSVGGGHF
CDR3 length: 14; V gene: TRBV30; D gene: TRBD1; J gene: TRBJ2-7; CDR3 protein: CAWKGQGVSYEQYF
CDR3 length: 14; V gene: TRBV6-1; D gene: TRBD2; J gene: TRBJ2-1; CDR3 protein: CASSPGLAGVEQFF
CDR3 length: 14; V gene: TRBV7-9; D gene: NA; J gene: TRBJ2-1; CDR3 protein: CASSWPTATNEQFF
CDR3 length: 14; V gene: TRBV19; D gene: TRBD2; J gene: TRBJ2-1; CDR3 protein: CASRRLAGGNEQFF
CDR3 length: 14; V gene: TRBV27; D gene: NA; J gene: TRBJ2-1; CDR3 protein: CASSLYGDYNEQFF
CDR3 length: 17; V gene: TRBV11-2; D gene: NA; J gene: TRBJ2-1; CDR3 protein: CASSLMRLKALGNEQFF